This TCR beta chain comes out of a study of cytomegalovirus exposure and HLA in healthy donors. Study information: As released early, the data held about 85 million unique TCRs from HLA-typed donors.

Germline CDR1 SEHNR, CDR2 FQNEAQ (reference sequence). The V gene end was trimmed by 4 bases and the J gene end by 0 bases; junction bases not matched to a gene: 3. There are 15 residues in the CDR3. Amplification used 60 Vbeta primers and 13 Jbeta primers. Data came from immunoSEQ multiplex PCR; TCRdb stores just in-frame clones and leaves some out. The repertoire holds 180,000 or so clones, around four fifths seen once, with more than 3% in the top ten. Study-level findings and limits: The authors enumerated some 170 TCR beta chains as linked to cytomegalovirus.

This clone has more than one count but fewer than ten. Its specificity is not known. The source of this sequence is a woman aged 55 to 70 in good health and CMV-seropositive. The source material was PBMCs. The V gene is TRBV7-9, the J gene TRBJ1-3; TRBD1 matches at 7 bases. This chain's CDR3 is CASSSRTGSGNTIYF. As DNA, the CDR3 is TGTGCCAGCAGCTCAAGGACAGGCTCTGGAAACACCATATATTTT. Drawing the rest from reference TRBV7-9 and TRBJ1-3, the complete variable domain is DTGVSQNPRHKITKRGQNVTFRCDPISEHNRLYWYRQTLGQGPEFLTYFQNEAQLEKSRLLSDRFSAERPKGSFSTLEIQRTEQGDSAMYLCASSSRTGSGNTIYFGEGSWLTVV.